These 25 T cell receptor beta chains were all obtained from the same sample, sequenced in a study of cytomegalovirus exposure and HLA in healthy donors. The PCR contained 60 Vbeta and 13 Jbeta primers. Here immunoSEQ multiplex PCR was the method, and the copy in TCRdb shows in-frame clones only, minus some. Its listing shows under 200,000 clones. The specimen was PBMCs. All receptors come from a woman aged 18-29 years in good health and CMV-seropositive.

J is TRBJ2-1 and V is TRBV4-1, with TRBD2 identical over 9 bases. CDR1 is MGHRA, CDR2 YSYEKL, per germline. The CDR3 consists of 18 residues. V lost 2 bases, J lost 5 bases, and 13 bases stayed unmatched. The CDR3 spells CASSQKSTGTSSHNEQFF. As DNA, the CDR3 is TGCGCCAGCAGCCAAAAATCAACCGGGACTAGCAGCCACAATGAGCAGTTCTTC.

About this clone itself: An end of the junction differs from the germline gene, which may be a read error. CDR3 region: CASSLTTSGGGNEQFF. DNA of the CDR3: TGTGCCAGCAGCCTAACGACTAGCGGGGGGGGCAATGAGCAGTTCTTC. The rearrangement joins TRBV7-3 to TRBJ2-1, with 14 bases aligning to TRBD2. CDR3 length: 16 residues. Looked up from germline, CDR1 is SGHTA and CDR2 is FQGTGA.

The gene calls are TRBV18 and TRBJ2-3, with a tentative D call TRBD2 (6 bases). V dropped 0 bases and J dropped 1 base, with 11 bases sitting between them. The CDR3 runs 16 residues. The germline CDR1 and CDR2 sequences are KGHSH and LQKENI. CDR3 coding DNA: TGTGCCAGCTCACCACCTCAGCGGGCGGGCACAGATACGCAGTATTTT. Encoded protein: CASSPPQRAGTDTQYF.

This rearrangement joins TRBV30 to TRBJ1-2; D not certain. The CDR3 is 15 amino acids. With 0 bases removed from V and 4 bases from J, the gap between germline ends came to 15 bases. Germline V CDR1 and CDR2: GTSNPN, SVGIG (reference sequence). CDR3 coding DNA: TGTGCCTGGAGTGTACGGGTTGGAAAGGTCTATGGCTACACCTTC. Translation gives CAWSVRVGKVYGYTF.

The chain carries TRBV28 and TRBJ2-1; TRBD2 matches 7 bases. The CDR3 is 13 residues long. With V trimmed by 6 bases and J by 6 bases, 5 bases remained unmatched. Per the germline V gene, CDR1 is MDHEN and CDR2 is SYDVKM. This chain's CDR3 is CASRGGGVNEQFF. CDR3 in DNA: TGTGCCAGCAGGGGGGGAGGGGTCAATGAGCAGTTCTTC.

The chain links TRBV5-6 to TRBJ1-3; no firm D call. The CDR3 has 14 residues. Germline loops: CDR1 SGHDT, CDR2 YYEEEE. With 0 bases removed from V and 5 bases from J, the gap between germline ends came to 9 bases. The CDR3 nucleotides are TGTGCCAGCAGCTTGGCAGGTGCCCGAAACACCATATATTTT. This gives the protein CASSLAGARNTIYF.

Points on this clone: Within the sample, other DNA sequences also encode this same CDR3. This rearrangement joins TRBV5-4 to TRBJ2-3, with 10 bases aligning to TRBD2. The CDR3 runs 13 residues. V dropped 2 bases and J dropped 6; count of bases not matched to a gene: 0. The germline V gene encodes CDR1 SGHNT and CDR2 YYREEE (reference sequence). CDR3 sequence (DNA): TGTGCCAGCAGCTTAGCGGGAGGGGATACGCAGTATTTT. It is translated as CASSLAGGDTQYF.

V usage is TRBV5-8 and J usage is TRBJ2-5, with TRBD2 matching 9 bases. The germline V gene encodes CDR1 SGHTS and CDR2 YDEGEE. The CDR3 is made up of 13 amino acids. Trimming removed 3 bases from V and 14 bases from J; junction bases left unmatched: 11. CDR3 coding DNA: TGTGCCAGCAGCTCACGGATTGGCGGGGGGGATTACTTC. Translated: CASSSRIGGGDYF.

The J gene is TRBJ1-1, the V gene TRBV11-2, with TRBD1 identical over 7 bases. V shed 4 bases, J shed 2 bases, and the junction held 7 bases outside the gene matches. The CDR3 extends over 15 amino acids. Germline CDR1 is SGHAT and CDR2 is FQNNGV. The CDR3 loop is CASSSTHRGNTEAFF. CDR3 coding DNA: TGTGCCAGCAGCTCAACGCACAGGGGTAACACTGAAGCTTTCTTT. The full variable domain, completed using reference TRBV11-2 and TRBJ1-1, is EAGVAQSPRYKIIEKRQSVAFWCNPISGHATLYWYQQILGQGPKLLIQFQNNGVVDDSQLPKDRFSAERLKGVDSTLKIQPAKLEDSAVYLCASSSTHRGNTEAFFGQGTRLTVV.

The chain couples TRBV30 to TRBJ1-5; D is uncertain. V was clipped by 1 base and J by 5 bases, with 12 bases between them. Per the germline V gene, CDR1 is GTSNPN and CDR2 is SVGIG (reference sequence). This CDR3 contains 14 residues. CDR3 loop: CAWSGGVADQPQHF. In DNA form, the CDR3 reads TGTGCCTGGAGTGGGGGAGTGGCGGATCAGCCCCAGCATTTT.

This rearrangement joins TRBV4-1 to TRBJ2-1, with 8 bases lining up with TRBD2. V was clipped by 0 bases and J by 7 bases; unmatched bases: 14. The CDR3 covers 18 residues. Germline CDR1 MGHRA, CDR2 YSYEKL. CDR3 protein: CASSQDSGSIAGINEQFF. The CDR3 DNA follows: TGCGCCAGCAGCCAAGATTCGGGGTCGATAGCGGGGATTAATGAGCAGTTCTTC.

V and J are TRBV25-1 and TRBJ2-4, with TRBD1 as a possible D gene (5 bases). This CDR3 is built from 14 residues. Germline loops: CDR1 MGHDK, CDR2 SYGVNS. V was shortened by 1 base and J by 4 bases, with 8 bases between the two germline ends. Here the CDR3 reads CASSEWGLKNIQYF. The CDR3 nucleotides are TGTGCCAGCAGTGAATGGGGCCTTAAAAACATTCAGTACTTC.

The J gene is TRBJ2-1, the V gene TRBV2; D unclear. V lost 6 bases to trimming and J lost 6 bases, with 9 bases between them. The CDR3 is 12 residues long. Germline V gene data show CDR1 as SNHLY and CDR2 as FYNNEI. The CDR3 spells CASRERGNEQFF. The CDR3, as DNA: TGTGCCAGCAGAGAGAGAGGCAATGAGCAGTTCTTC.

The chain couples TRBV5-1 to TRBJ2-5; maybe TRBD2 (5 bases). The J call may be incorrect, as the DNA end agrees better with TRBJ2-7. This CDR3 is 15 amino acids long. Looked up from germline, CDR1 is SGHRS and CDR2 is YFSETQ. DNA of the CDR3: TGCGCCAGCAGCTTGGGTCCCCCGAGGGAGTACGAGCAGTACTTC. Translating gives CASSLGPPREYEQYF.

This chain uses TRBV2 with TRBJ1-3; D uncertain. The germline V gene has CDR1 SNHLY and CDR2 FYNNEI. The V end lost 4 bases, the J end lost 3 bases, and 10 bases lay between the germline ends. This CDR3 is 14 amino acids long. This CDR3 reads CASSVRFDGNTIYF. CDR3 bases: TGTGCCAGCAGTGTGAGGTTCGATGGAAACACCATATATTTT.

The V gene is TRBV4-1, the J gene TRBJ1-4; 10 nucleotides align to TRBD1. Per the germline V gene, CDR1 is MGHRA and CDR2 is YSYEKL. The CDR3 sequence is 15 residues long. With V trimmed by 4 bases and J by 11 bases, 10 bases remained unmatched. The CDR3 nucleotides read TGCGCCAGCAGCCGAAACCGGGACAGGGGTTGGAAACTGTTTTTT. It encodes CASSRNRDRGWKLFF.

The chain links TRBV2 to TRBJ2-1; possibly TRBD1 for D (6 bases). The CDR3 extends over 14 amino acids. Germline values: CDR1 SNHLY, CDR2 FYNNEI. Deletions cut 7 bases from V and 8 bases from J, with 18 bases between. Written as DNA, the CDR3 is TGTGCCAGCACCCGAAACCAGGGGTCCGATGAGCAGTTCTTC. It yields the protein CASTRNQGSDEQFF.

The CDR3 DNA sequence: TGTGCCAGCAGTACCCGCCCCGGGACAACGAACACTGAAGCTTTCTTT. Its protein is CASSTRPGTTNTEAFF. The V call is TRBV7-8, the J call TRBJ1-1; perhaps TRBD1 as D (6 bases). The V end was cut by 6 bases, the J end by 1 base, with 18 bases between. CDR3 length: 16 amino acids. Per the germline V gene, CDR1 is SGHVS and CDR2 is FQNEAQ.

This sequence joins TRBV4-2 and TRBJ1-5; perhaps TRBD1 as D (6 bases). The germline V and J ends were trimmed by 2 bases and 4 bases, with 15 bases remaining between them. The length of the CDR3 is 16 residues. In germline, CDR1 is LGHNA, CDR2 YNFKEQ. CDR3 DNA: TGTGCCAGCAGCCAATATGCGGGGGGCCAGAATCAGCCCCAGCATTTT. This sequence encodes CASSQYAGGQNQPQHF.

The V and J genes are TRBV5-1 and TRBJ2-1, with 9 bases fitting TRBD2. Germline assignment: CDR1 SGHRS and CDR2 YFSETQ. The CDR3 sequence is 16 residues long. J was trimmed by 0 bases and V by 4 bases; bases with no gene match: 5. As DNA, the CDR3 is TGCGCCAGCAGCGTCCTTAGCGGGGGCTCCTACAATGAGCAGTTCTTC. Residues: CASSVLSGGSYNEQFF.

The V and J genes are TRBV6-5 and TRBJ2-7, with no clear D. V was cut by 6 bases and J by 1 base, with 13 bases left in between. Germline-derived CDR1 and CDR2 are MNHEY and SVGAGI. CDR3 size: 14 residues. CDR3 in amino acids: CASRQNPYSYEQYF. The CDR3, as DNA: TGTGCCAGCAGACAGAATCCATATTCCTACGAGCAGTACTTC.

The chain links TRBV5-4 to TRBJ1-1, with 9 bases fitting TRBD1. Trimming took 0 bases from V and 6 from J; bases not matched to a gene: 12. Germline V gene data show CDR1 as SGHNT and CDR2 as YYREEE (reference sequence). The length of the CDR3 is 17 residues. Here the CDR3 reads CASSLAMGKQGAAEAFF. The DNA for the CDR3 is TGTGCCAGCAGCTTGGCAATGGGTAAACAGGGGGCGGCTGAAGCTTTCTTT.

CDR3 DNA sequence: TGTGCCAGCAGTCCTCACGGCGGGAGCACCGGGGAGCTGTTTTTT. Protein: CASSPHGGSTGELFF. The rearrangement links TRBV7-2 to TRBJ2-2, with 7 bases aligning to TRBD2. CDR1 and CDR2 from the germline V gene are SGHTA and FQGNSA. The length of the CDR3 is 15 residues. The V and J ends lost 6 bases and 4 bases, in that order; junction bases with no gene match: 8.

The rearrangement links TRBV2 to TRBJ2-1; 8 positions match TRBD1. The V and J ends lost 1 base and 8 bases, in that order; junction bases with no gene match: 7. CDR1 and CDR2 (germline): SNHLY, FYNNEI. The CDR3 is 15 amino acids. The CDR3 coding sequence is TGTGCCAGCAGTGAAGGGGGCCAGGGGGCGGATGAGCAGTTCTTC. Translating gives CASSEGGQGADEQFF.

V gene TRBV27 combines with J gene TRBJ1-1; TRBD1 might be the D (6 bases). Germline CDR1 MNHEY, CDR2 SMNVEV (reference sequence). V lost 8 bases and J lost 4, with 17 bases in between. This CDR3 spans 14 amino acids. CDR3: CASVPFRGSTEAFF. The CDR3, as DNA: TGTGCCAGCGTACCCTTCAGGGGTAGCACTGAAGCTTTCTTT.